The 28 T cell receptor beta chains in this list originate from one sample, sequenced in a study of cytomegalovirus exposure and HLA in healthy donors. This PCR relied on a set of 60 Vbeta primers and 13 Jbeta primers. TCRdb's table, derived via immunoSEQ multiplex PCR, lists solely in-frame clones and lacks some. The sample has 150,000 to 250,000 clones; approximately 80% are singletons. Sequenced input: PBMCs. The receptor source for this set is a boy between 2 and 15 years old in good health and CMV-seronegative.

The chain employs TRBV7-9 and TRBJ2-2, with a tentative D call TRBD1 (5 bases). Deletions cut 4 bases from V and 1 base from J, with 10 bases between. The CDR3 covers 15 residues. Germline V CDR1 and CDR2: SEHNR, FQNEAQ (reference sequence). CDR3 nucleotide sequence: TGTGCCAGCAGCTCTAGAACAGGGAACACCGGGGAGCTGTTTTTT. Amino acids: CASSSRTGNTGELFF.

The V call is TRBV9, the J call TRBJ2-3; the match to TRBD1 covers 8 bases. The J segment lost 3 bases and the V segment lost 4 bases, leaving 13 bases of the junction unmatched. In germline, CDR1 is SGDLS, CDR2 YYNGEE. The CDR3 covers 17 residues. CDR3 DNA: TGTGCCAGCAGCCCCGGCCCCGGACAGGGTTTGACAGATACGCAGTATTTT. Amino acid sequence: CASSPGPGQGLTDTQYF.

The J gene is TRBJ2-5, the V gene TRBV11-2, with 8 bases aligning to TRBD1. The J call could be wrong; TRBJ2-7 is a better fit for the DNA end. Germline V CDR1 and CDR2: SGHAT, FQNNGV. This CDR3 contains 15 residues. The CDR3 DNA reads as TGTGCCAGCAGCTTAGGAGGGACAGGATCCTACGAGCAGTACTTC. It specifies CASSLGGTGSYEQYF.

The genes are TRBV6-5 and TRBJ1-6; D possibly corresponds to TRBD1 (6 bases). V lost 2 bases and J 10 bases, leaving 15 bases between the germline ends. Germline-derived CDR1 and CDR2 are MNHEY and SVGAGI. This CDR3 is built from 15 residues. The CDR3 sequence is CASSYIWQGSSPLHF. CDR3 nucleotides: TGTGCCAGCAGTTACATTTGGCAGGGGAGCTCACCCCTCCACTTT.

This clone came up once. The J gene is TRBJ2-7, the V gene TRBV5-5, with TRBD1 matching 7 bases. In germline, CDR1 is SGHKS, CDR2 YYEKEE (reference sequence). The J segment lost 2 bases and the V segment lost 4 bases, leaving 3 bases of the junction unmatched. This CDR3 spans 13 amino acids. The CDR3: CASSPDRAYEQYF. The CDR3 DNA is TGTGCCAGCAGCCCCGACAGGGCCTACGAGCAGTACTTC.

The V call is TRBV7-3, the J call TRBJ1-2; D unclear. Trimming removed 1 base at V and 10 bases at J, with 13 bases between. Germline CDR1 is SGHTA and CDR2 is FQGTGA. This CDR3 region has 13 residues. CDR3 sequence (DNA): TGTGCCAGCAGCTTAAGGGCAGGTCGAGACTACACCTTC. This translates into CASSLRAGRDYTF. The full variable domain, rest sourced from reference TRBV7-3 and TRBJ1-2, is GAGVSQTPSNKVTEKGKYVELRCDPISGHTALYWYRQSLGQGPEFLIYFQGTGAADDSGLPNDRFFAVRPEGSVSTLKIQRTERGDSAVYLCASSLRAGRDYTFGSGTRLTVV.

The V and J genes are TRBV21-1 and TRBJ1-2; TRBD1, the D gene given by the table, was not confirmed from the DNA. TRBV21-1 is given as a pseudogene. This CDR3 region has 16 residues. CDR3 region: CASSPRPLDRVYGYTF. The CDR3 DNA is TGTGCCAGCAGCCCTCGACCCCTAGACAGGGTCTATGGCTACACCTTC.

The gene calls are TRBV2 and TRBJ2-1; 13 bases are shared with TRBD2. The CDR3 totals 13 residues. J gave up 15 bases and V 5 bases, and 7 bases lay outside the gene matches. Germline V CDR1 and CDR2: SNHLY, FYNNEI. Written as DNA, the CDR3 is TGTGCCAGCAGTCCCGGGACTAGCGGGGTACGGTTCTTC. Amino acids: CASSPGTSGVRFF. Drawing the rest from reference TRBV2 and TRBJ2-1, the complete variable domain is EPEVTQTPSHQVTQMGQEVILRCVPISNHLYFYWYRQILGQKVEFLVSFYNNEISEKSEIFDDQFSVERPDGSNFTLKIRSTKLEDSAMYFCASSPGTSGVRFFGPGTRLTVL.

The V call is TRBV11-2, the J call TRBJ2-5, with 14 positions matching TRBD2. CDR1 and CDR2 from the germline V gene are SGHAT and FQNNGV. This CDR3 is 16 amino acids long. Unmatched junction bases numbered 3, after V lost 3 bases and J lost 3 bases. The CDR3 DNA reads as TGTGCCAGCAGCTTCGGGACTAGCGGGGGAGAAGAGACCCAGTACTTC. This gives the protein CASSFGTSGGEETQYF. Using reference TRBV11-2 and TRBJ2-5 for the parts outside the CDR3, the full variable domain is EAGVAQSPRYKIIEKRQSVAFWCNPISGHATLYWYQQILGQGPKLLIQFQNNGVVDDSQLPKDRFSAERLKGVDSTLKIQPAKLEDSAVYLCASSFGTSGGEETQYFGPGTRLLVL.

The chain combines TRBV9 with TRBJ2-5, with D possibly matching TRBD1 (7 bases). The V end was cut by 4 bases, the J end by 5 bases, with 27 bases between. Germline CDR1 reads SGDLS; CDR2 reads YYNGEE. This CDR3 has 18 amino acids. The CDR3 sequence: CASSPQGGDRDPRETQYF. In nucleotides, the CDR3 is TGTGCCAGCAGCCCCCAGGGAGGAGACAGGGATCCAAGGGAGACCCAGTACTTC. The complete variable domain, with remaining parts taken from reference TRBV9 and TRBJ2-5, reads DSGVTQTPKHLITATGQRVTLRCSPRSGDLSVYWYQQSLDQGLQFLIQYYNGEERAKGNILERFSAQQFPDLHSELNLSSLELGDSALYFCASSPQGGDRDPRETQYFGPGTRLLVL.

CDR3 in amino acids: CSAGGGYGYTF. The CDR3 bases are TGCAGCGCGGGGGGGGGCTATGGCTACACCTTC. The rearrangement uses TRBV29-1 and TRBJ1-2, with D possibly being TRBD1 (5 bases). V was trimmed by 7 bases and J by 4 bases, leaving 10 bases between them. The CDR3 is made up of 11 amino acids. Germline lookup yields CDR1 SQVTM and CDR2 ANQGSEA. Full variable domain (remainder filled in from reference TRBV29-1 and TRBJ1-2): SAVISQKPSRDICQRGTSLTIQCQVDSQVTMMFWYRQQPGQSLTLIATANQGSEATYESGFVIDKFPISRPNLTFSTLTVSNMSPEDSSIYLCSAGGGYGYTFGSGTRLTVV.

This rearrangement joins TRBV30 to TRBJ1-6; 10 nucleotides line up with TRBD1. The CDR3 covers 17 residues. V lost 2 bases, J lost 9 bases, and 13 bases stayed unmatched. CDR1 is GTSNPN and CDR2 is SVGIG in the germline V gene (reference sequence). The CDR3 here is CAWSPGTGAGGISPLHF. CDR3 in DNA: TGTGCCTGGAGTCCCGGGACAGGGGCCGGGGGGATTTCACCCCTCCACTTT.

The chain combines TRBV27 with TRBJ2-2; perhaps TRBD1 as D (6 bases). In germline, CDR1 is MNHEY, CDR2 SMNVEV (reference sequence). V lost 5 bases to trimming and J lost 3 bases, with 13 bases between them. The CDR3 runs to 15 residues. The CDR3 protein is CASSQQGQDTGELFF. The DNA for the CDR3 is TGTGCCAGCAGTCAACAGGGACAAGACACCGGGGAGCTGTTTTTT.

CDR3 coding DNA: TGTGCCAGCTCATCGAAGGGGCAGGCGGCGGCTTGGGACACCATATATTTT. It yields the protein CASSSKGQAAAWDTIYF. The rearrangement uses TRBV18 and TRBJ1-3; possibly TRBD1 for D (5 bases). Trimming left V 5 bases short and J 8 bases short, with 25 bases between. Germline V gives CDR1 KGHSH, CDR2 LQKENI. The CDR3 covers 17 residues.

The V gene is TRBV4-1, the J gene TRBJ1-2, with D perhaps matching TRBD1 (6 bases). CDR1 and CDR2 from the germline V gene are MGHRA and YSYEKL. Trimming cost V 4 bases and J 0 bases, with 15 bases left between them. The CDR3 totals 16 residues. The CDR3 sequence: CASSPPWTATNYGYTF. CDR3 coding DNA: TGCGCCAGCAGCCCACCCTGGACAGCGACTAACTATGGCTACACCTTC.

The DNA for the CDR3 is TGTGCCAGCAGCGCCTTACAGGGGGCCAACACCGGGGAGCTGTTTTTT. Encoded protein: CASSALQGANTGELFF. V usage is TRBV7-2 and J usage is TRBJ2-2, with 9 bases identical to TRBD1. V shed 5 bases and J 2 bases; nucleotides not matched to a gene: 6. CDR3 length: 16 residues. Germline lookup yields CDR1 SGHTA and CDR2 FQGNSA. Together with reference TRBV7-2 and TRBJ2-2, the CDR3 gives the full variable domain: GAGVSQSPSNKVTEKGKDVELRCDPISGHTALYWYRQSLGQGLEFLIYFQGNSAPDKSGLPSDRFSAERTGGSVSTLTIQRTQQEDSAVYLCASSALQGANTGELFFGEGSRLTVL.

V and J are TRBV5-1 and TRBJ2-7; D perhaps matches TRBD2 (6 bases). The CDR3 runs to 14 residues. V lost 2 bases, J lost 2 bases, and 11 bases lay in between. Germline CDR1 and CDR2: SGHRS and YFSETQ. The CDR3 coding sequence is TGCGCCAGCAGCTTCCGTGGGGAGGCCTACGAGCAGTACTTC. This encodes CASSFRGEAYEQYF.

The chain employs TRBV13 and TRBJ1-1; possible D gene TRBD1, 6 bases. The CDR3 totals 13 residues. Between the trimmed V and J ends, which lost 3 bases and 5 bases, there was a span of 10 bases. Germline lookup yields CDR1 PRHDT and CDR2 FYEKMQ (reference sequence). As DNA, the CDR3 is TGTGCCAGCAGCTTTACAGGGTATACTGAAGCTTTCTTT. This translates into CASSFTGYTEAFF.

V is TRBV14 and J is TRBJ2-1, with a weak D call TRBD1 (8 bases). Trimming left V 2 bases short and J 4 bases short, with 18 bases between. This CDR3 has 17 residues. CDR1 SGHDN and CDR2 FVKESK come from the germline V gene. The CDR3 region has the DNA TGTGCCAGCAGCCAACCAAGACAGGGGAGGGGATACAATGAGCAGTTCTTC. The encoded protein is CASSQPRQGRGYNEQFF.

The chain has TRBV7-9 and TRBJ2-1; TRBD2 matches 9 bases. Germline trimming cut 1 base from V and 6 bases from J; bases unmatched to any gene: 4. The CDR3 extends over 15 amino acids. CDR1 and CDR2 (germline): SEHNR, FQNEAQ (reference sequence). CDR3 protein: CASSLGVSGGNEQFF. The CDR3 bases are TGTGCCAGCAGCTTAGGGGTTAGCGGGGGCAATGAGCAGTTCTTC.

The CDR3 spells CASSQEVSPGPYYGYTF. Here the CDR3 DNA reads TGCGCCAGCAGCCAAGAGGTTTCCCCAGGGCCTTACTATGGCTACACCTTC. The chain joins TRBV4-3 to TRBJ1-2, with TRBD1 as a possible D gene (5 bases). CDR3 length equals 17 residues. Trimming pared 0 bases from V and 3 bases from J, leaving 17 bases between. Germline V lookup: CDR1 LGHNA, CDR2 YSLEER.

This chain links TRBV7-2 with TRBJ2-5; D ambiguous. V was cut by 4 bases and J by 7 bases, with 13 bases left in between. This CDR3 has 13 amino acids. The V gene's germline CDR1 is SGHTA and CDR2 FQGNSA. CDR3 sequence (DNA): TGTGCCAGCAGCTCCCCCACTCGTGGGACCCAGTACTTC. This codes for CASSSPTRGTQYF.

The CDR3 here is CASTITGGGGHSEQFF. The DNA of the CDR3 is TGTGCCAGCACTATAACGGGGGGCGGAGGACATAGTGAGCAGTTCTTC. This chain connects TRBV6-6 to TRBJ2-1, with D possibly being TRBD2 (7 bases). The CDR3 runs 16 residues. V was clipped by 7 bases and J by 9 bases, with 25 bases between them. Germline CDR1 reads MNHNY; CDR2 reads SVGAGI (reference sequence).

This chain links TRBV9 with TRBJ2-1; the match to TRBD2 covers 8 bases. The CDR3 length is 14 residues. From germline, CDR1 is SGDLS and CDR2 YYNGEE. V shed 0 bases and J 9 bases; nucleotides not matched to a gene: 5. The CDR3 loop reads CASSVGGGPGEQFF. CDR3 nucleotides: TGTGCCAGCAGCGTAGGCGGGGGGCCGGGTGAGCAGTTCTTC.

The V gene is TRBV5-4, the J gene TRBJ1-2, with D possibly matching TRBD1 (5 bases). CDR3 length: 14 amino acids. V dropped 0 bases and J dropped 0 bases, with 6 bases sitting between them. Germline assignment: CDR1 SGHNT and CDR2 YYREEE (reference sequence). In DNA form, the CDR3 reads TGTGCCAGCAGCTTGGAGACAGCTAACTATGGCTACACCTTC. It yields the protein CASSLETANYGYTF.

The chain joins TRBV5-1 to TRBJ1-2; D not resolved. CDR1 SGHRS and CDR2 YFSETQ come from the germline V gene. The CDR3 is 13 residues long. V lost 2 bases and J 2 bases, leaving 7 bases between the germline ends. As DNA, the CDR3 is TGCGCCAGCAGCTTCGAGAAAAACTATGGCTACACCTTC. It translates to CASSFEKNYGYTF. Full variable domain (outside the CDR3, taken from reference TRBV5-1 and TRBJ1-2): KAGVTQTPRYLIKTRGQQVTLSCSPISGHRSVSWYQQTPGQGLQFLFEYFSETQRNKGNFPGRFSGRQFSNSRSEMNVSTLELGDSALYLCASSFEKNYGYTFGSGTRLTVV.

The CDR3 DNA is TGTGCCATCAGCAAACTAGCGGGGGGCCTCAATGAGCAGTTCTTC. This gives the protein CAISKLAGGLNEQFF. This chain joins TRBV10-3 and TRBJ2-1, with TRBD2 matching over 12 bases. This CDR3 comprises 15 residues. Germline CDR1 reads ENHRY; CDR2 reads SYGVKD. Unmatched junction bases numbered 6, after V lost 6 bases and J lost 6 bases.

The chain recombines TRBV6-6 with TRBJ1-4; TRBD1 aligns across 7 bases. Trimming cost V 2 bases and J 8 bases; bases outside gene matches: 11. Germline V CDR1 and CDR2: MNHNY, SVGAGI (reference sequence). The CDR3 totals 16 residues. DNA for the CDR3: TGTGCCAGCAGTTACAGTGGAAGGGACAGCGGCGAAAAACTGTTTTTT. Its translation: CASSYSGRDSGEKLFF.